This T cell receptor beta chain derives from a study of blood T cell repertoires in COVID-19. V lost 3 bases to trimming and J lost 2 bases, with 29 bases between them. Looked up from germline, CDR1 is LGHNT and CDR2 is FRNRAP. The CDR3 sequence is 20 residues long. Study processing details: The authors estimated nucleated cell counts from reference gene primer amplification. The repertoire was sequenced with immunoSEQ multiplex PCR; TCRdb's copy has only in-frame clones and lacks some. Clone size and V and J calls were adopted from that table, with D and trimming inferred from the DNA. The sample has about 220,000 clones, approximately 86% seen once.

The sequence derives from a woman aged 25-40 years with acute COVID-19. The sequenced sample consisted of PBMCs or T cells enriched from blood (not recorded which). The rearrangement joins TRBV12-5 to TRBJ2-7; TRBD1 is a possible D gene (6 bases). CDR3 DNA sequence: TGTGCTAGTGGTTTAAACTTGGCCGGGACATATAAAGGTACTGCCTACGAGCAGTACTTC. It codes for CASGLNLAGTYKGTAYEQYF.